Presented here are 23 T cell receptor beta chains from one specimen sequenced in a study of blood T cell repertoires in COVID-19 (dated by TCRdb to about 2020). Library generation was performed with the immunoSEQ multiplex PCR assay. TCRdb limited this immuneACCESS table to in-frame rearrangements with V and J called. A share of clones is missing; checked studies link under half to unresolved V genes, and the rest is unexplained. The sample includes a few hundred thousand clones, with around 87% observed a single time. More than 4.5% of the sample belongs to the ten largest clones. Sequences were obtained from peripheral blood. The receptor set was obtained from a woman aged 55-75 years with COVID-19, enrolled during active disease.

This clone came up once. This chain links TRBV6-6 with TRBJ2-7; 9 nucleotides agree with TRBD1. The CDR3 is 14 amino acids. J lost 5 bases, V lost 6 bases, and 8 bases had no gene match. CDR1 and CDR2 (germline): MNHNY, SVGAGI (reference sequence). The CDR3 is CASRLDRGSHEQYF. CDR3 nucleotide sequence: TGTGCCAGCAGGCTGGACAGGGGTTCCCACGAGCAGTACTTC.

The chain recombines TRBV7-3 with TRBJ2-1, with 8 bases aligning to TRBD2. The trim removed 4 bases at V and 7 bases at J, leaving 9 bases unmatched. There are 15 residues in the CDR3. The V gene's germline CDR1 is SGHTA and CDR2 FQGTGA. The CDR3 here is CASSSQASGFNEQFF. The CDR3, as DNA: TGTGCCAGCAGCTCCCAGGCTAGCGGGTTTAATGAGCAGTTCTTC.

V and J are TRBV29-1 and TRBJ2-7; 7 bases agree with TRBD2. The germline V gene encodes CDR1 SQVTM and CDR2 ANQGSEA. The V and J ends lost 4 bases and 2 bases, in that order; junction bases with no gene match: 8. This CDR3 spans 14 amino acids. CDR3 sequence: CSVVRGAGPYEQYF. CDR3 nucleotide sequence: TGCAGCGTTGTGCGTGGAGCGGGACCCTACGAGCAGTACTTC.

The count of this clone is one. The genes are TRBV4-1 and TRBJ2-5; TRBD2 might be the D (6 bases). V was cut by 1 base and J by 2 bases, with 14 bases left in between. CDR3 length equals 16 residues. Germline values: CDR1 MGHRA, CDR2 YSYEKL. This chain's CDR3 is CASSQGGSGKQETQYF. For the CDR3, the DNA is TGCGCCAGCAGCCAAGGAGGTAGCGGAAAGCAAGAGACCCAGTACTTC.

The J gene is TRBJ2-1, the V gene TRBV27; 8 bases map to TRBD1. The CDR3 has 15 amino acids. The J segment lost 9 bases and the V segment lost 8 bases, leaving 15 bases of the junction unmatched. Germline V gene lookup returns CDR1 MNHEY and CDR2 SMNVEV (reference sequence). CDR3 amino acids: CASRLGRGLRSEQFF. The CDR3 nucleotides read TGTGCCAGCCGATTGGGCAGGGGGCTAAGGAGTGAGCAGTTCTTC.

The J gene is TRBJ2-2, the V gene TRBV10-3; no reliable D call. The CDR3 has 15 amino acids. Trimming stripped 3 bases from V and 1 base from J, with 9 bases between. The V gene's germline CDR1 is ENHRY and CDR2 SYGVKD. CDR3 DNA sequence: TGTGCCATCAGTGATATCCCGGGGAACACCGGGGAGCTGTTTTTT. Translation gives CAISDIPGNTGELFF.

The J gene is TRBJ1-5, the V gene TRBV18, with unresolved D. CDR1 and CDR2 from the germline V gene are KGHSH and LQKENI. The CDR3 consists of 16 residues. V was shortened by 2 bases and J by 4 bases, with 15 bases between the two germline ends. The CDR3 is CASSPGLSHGNQPQHF. CDR3 sequence (DNA): TGTGCCAGCTCACCAGGATTGAGTCACGGGAATCAGCCCCAGCATTTT.

V is TRBV18 and J is TRBJ2-5; 8 positions agree with TRBD1. V lost 6 bases and J lost 5; bases outside the gene matches: 2. Germline V gene data show CDR1 as KGHSH and CDR2 as LQKENI. CDR3 length: 12 residues. CDR3 sequence reads: CASSRQGETQYF. The CDR3 nucleotides read TGTGCCAGCTCCCGACAGGGGGAGACCCAGTACTTC.

This clone appeared a single time. CDR3 nucleotide sequence: TGTGCCAGCAGGGGGAGCGGGGAGCTGTTTTTT. This gives the protein CASRGSGELFF. The chain is built from TRBV7-6 and TRBJ2-2, with D perhaps matching TRBD2 (5 bases). The germline V and J ends were trimmed by 6 bases and 7 bases, with 6 bases remaining between them. This CDR3 spans 11 amino acids. Germline V gene sequence: CDR1 SGHVS, CDR2 FNYEAQ. Full variable domain (remainder filled in from reference TRBV7-6 and TRBJ2-2): GAGVSQSPRYKVTKRGQDVALRCDPISGHVSLYWYRQALGQGPEFLTYFNYEAQQDKSGLPNDRFSAERPEGSISTLTIQRTEQRDSAMYRCASRGSGELFFGEGSRLTVL.

This clone came up once. The genes are TRBV30 and TRBJ1-4, with D uncertain. CDR1 is GTSNPN and CDR2 is SVGIG in the germline V gene (reference sequence). The CDR3 contains 14 residues. The V gene lost 5 bases and the J gene lost 9 bases, with 19 bases spanning the gap. The CDR3 DNA is TGTGCCTGGGACCGCCCCGGTGCAGCGAAAAAACTGTTTTTT. Its translation: CAWDRPGAAKKLFF.

The rearrangement uses TRBV5-6 and TRBJ1-2; 8 bases are shared with TRBD1. CDR1 SGHDT and CDR2 YYEEEE come from the germline V gene. V was clipped by 5 bases and J by 2 bases; unmatched bases: 8. This CDR3 region has 15 residues. CDR3 residues: CASRAIRGPNYGYTF. Here the CDR3 DNA reads TGTGCCAGCAGGGCCATCAGGGGGCCCAACTATGGCTACACCTTC.

The genes are TRBV19 and TRBJ2-6; 7 nucleotides align to TRBD1. V lost 7 bases, J lost 1 base, and 10 bases stayed unmatched. The CDR3 contains 17 residues. Per germline, CDR1 LNHDA and CDR2 SQIVND (reference sequence). This chain's CDR3 is CASNHHRQGSGANVLTF. The CDR3 DNA reads as TGTGCCAGTAACCACCACAGACAGGGTTCTGGGGCCAACGTCCTGACTTTC.

The gene calls are TRBV7-3 and TRBJ1-1; 9 bases map to TRBD1. The length of the CDR3 is 16 residues. Unmatched junction bases numbered 10, after V lost 2 bases and J lost 6 bases. CDR1 is SGHTA and CDR2 is FQGTGA in the germline V gene. CDR3 in DNA: TGTGCCAGCAGCTTAGTAGGGGGACAGGGTCGAGCTGAAGCTTTCTTT. Its translation is CASSLVGGQGRAEAFF.

The CDR3 bases are TGTGCCAGCTCCCCAAACCTCGTCGGGAGCGAGCAGTACTTC. Its translation: CASSPNLVGSEQYF. This chain connects TRBV9 to TRBJ2-7; possible D gene TRBD2, 6 bases. Trimming pared 7 bases from V and 6 bases from J, leaving 20 bases between. The length of the CDR3 is 14 residues. Per the germline V gene, CDR1 is SGDLS and CDR2 is YYNGEE.

This chain uses TRBV25-1 with TRBJ1-2, with D possibly being TRBD1 (5 bases). This CDR3 comprises 12 residues. V lost 6 bases and J 7 bases, leaving 12 bases between the germline ends. CDR1 and CDR2 from the germline V gene are MGHDK and SYGVNS. For the CDR3, the DNA is TGTGCCAGCAGCGAGGGGACTTCTGGCTACACCTTC. This translates into CASSEGTSGYTF.

The V call is TRBV10-3, the J call TRBJ1-2, with TRBD1 matching over 7 bases. V shed 6 bases, J shed 2 bases, and the junction held 6 bases outside the gene matches. CDR1 ENHRY and CDR2 SYGVKD come from the germline V gene. This CDR3 has 14 residues. The CDR3 DNA reads TGTGCCATCAGGAAGATACAGGGGAACTATGGCTACACCTTC. The encoded protein is CAIRKIQGNYGYTF.

The V and J genes are TRBV5-4 and TRBJ2-2, with TRBD1 identical over 11 bases. The CDR3 runs to 15 residues. CDR1 and CDR2 (germline): SGHNT, YYREEE (reference sequence). V trimming: 1 base; J trimming: 6 bases; junction bases outside the gene matches: 2. Written as DNA, the CDR3 is TGTGCCAGCAGCTTGCCGGGACAGGGGGCCGGGGAGCTGTTTTTT. This encodes CASSLPGQGAGELFF.

A few counts support this clone. The chain joins TRBV6-1 to TRBJ1-1; D unclear. The CDR3 is made up of 18 amino acids. The V gene lost 4 bases and the J gene lost 4 bases, with 25 bases spanning the gap. Germline V gene sequence: CDR1 MNHNS, CDR2 SASEGT. For the CDR3, the DNA is TGTGCCAGCAGTGTTATTGGGGTGGGTCGGGGATTAGGCACTGAAGCTTTCTTT. Protein product: CASSVIGVGRGLGTEAFF.

The CDR3 protein is CASSLGQGAPYEQYF. For the CDR3, the DNA is TGTGCCAGCAGCTTGGGACAGGGGGCCCCCTACGAGCAGTACTTC. The V call is TRBV5-4, the J call TRBJ2-7, with 10 bases fitting TRBD1. The CDR3 length is 15 residues. CDR1 is SGHNT and CDR2 is YYREEE in the germline V gene (reference sequence). V lost 0 bases to trimming and J lost 2 bases; unmatched junction nucleotides: 2.

The chain is built from TRBV9 and TRBJ1-1; 8 positions match TRBD1. V gave up 4 bases and J gave up 0 bases; unmatched junction bases: 8. The CDR3 totals 16 residues. Germline CDR1 is SGDLS and CDR2 is YYNGEE. CDR3 in amino acids: CASSIQPGQVNTEAFF. The CDR3 nucleotides are TGTGCCAGCAGCATCCAGCCGGGACAGGTGAACACTGAAGCTTTCTTT.

The rearrangement links TRBV19 to TRBJ2-5, with D tentatively TRBD2 (5 bases). The germline V gene encodes CDR1 LNHDA and CDR2 SQIVND (reference sequence). CDR3 size: 13 residues. V was shortened by 5 bases and J by 2 bases, with 9 bases between the two germline ends. CDR3 loop: CASSLRDQETQYF. Here the CDR3 DNA reads TGTGCCAGTAGTCTCCGGGATCAAGAGACCCAGTACTTC.

This clone was counted a single time. The chain is built from TRBV6-2 or TRBV6-3 and TRBJ2-1, with a weak D call TRBD2 (6 bases). Trimming shortened V by 6 bases and J by 4 bases, and 10 bases separated the two germline ends. Germline CDR1 and CDR2: MNHEY and SVGEGT. The CDR3 is 13 residues long. The CDR3 loop reads CASSRDFYNEQFF. Written as DNA, the CDR3 is TGTGCCAGCAGCCGGGACTTTTACAATGAGCAGTTCTTC.

CDR3 loop: CASSYHARGEAEAFF. The CDR3 DNA reads as TGTGCCAGCAGTTACCACGCTAGAGGGGAGGCTGAAGCTTTCTTT. The chain couples TRBV6-5 to TRBJ1-1, with D possibly TRBD1 on 5 matching bases. This CDR3 spans 15 amino acids. CDR1 and CDR2 (germline): MNHEY, SVGAGI. The germline V and J ends were trimmed by 2 bases and 6 bases, with 16 bases remaining between them.